This note documents a single T cell receptor beta chain sequence. The antigen it recognizes is unknown. Base qualities are not at hand, and no much larger clone is one base apart. A second Seattle source provided samples from volunteer blood donors who had recovered from COVID-19. Collaborating institutions collected whole blood in K2EDTA tubes following their own protocols. For TCRbeta analysis, collaborator samples were shipped as frozen whole blood, as isolated PBMCs, or as DNA extracted from either sample type. The immunoSEQ Assay, a bias-controlled multiplex PCR, was used to amplify TCRbeta CDR3 regions from genomic DNA. The authors' analysis ran thus. The number of nucleated cells in each sample was estimated from the amplification of reference gene primers within the assay. To quantify the absolute abundance of each unique TCRbeta CDR3 rearrangement, sequence reads were collapsed and filtered. Productive Simpson clonality was computed per sample as the square root of Simpson's diversity index over productive rearrangements. Imported from immuneACCESS, the table was reduced by TCRdb to in-frame sequences with V and J called. These copies leave out some clones; in studies compared against another copy, an unresolved V gene accounts for under half, and the cause of the remainder is not known. V and J calls and clone size are copied from that table; D and trimming were computed from the DNA. For this sample there are about 350,000 clones; around 91% appear just once. The ten largest account for 3% to 4% of the sample.

This sample is part of a study of blood T cell repertoires in COVID-19 (dated by TCRdb to about 2020). Background on the whole study: Samples covering the acute and convalescent phases of COVID-19 were provided by collaborators in the United States, Italy and Spain. Subjects who had been exposed to COVID-19, were actively infected with it, or had recovered from it provided the deeply sampled blood TCRbeta repertoires that made up the dataset. HLA class I and class II types, where available, came from metadata supplied by the sample provider rather than from assay-based typing. The material from the prospective study consisted of cDNA or gDNA derived from T cells, B-cell-depleted T cells, or PBMCs. A freely available public database, intended as a resource for researchers studying the immune response to SARS-CoV-2, is where the repertoires were released. Samples came from the ongoing ImmuneRACE study (first 160 participants) plus 1,254 subjects from 6 global collaborators. A de-identified subject ID, COVID-19 status, age in years and sex were almost always included in the sample metadata.

The paper as a whole reports these results and caveats: How much clinical and demographic metadata was included differed by source and by participant, and the metadata was provided uncurated.

V has 4 bases trimmed and J has 7 bases trimmed; junction bases matching no gene number 6. The CDR3 starts with the cysteine, ends with the phenylalanine, and has 13 residues. Only CDR3 DNA is held: 39 bases, read in frame from base 1. The germline V gene (reference sequence) specifies GTSNPN as CDR1 and SVGIG as CDR2. This sequence was found in a woman aged 18-35 years who had recovered from COVID-19. This receptor chain uses TRBV30 and TRBJ2-2; 7 middle bases align to TRBD2. The specimen sequenced was peripheral blood. The CDR3 is CAWTAGEGGELFF. DNA sequence: TGTGCCTGGACCGCGGGGGAGGGCGGGGAGCTGTTTTTT.